Shown below are 11 T cell receptor beta chains from a single sample sequenced in a study of blood T cell repertoires in COVID-19. TCRdb's table, derived via immunoSEQ multiplex PCR, lists solely in-frame clones and lacks some. The data show fewer than 300,000 clones, with 82% seen just once and roughly 3.1% held by the top ten. Sample: peripheral blood. These TCRs come from a woman under 30 with acute or convalescent COVID-19.

This clone was counted only a few times. The chain joins TRBV5-1 to TRBJ1-2; D is unresolved. The germline CDR1 and CDR2 sequences are SGHRS and YFSETQ. V was pared by 0 bases and J by 6 bases, with 18 bases between. This CDR3 comprises 16 residues. The CDR3 sequence is CASSLAPAAGADGYTF. Written as DNA, the CDR3 is TGCGCCAGCAGCTTGGCACCGGCAGCGGGAGCTGATGGCTACACCTTC.

The chain is built from TRBV7-2 and TRBJ1-3; 9 bases match TRBD1. The CDR3 is made up of 16 amino acids. Germline loops: CDR1 SGHTA, CDR2 FQGNSA. The junction had 13 bases not matched to a gene; V was cut back by 4 bases and J by 9 bases. CDR3 protein: CASSSGTGSRSGTIYF. CDR3 bases: TGTGCCAGCAGCTCTGGGACAGGGAGCCGGTCCGGCACCATATATTTT.

The V and J genes are TRBV6-2 or TRBV6-3 and TRBJ2-5, with 8 bases matching TRBD2. The CDR3 is 14 amino acids. With V trimmed by 0 bases and J by 6 bases, 3 bases remained unmatched. Germline V gene sequence: CDR1 MNHEY, CDR2 SVGEGT. This chain's CDR3 is CASSYSTGGKTQYF. The CDR3 DNA reads as TGTGCCAGCAGTTACTCGACGGGGGGGAAGACCCAGTACTTC.

This clone was counted once. The chain recombines TRBV9 with TRBJ2-7; D unclear. The CDR3 covers 14 residues. Germline V gives CDR1 SGDLS, CDR2 YYNGEE. With 0 bases removed from V and 1 base from J, the gap between germline ends came to 8 bases. CDR3 region: CASSVVPTSYEQYF. Written as DNA, the CDR3 is TGTGCCAGCAGCGTAGTTCCTACTTCCTACGAGCAGTACTTC.

This chain links TRBV7-6 with TRBJ2-6, with 11 bases matching TRBD2. Germline V gene data show CDR1 as SGHVS and CDR2 as FNYEAQ. J gave up 1 base and V 4 bases, and 9 bases lay outside the gene matches. The CDR3 contains 19 residues. Here the CDR3 reads CASSSVAGGLRSGANVLTF. The CDR3 nucleotides read TGTGCCAGCAGCTCAGTAGCGGGAGGGCTGAGGTCTGGGGCCAACGTCCTGACTTTC.

This chain links TRBV4-3 with TRBJ1-1; D remains unclear. Trimming cost V 1 base and J 1 base, with 13 bases left between them. The CDR3 loop spans 16 amino acids. Looked up from germline, CDR1 is LGHNA and CDR2 is YSLEER. The DNA for the CDR3 is TGCGCCAGCAGCCAAGGGGCATACAACAGGAACACTGAAGCTTTCTTT. Translation gives CASSQGAYNRNTEAFF.

The chain uses TRBV14 and TRBJ1-2; D remains unclear. V lost 2 bases and J lost 5, with 12 bases in between. This CDR3 has 14 residues. Germline lookup yields CDR1 SGHDN and CDR2 FVKESK. CDR3 bases: TGTGCCAGCAGCCAATCCGGGTCTTGGTATGGCTACACCTTC. Protein sequence: CASSQSGSWYGYTF.

The chain recombines TRBV5-1 with TRBJ1-5; D is perhaps TRBD1 (6 bases). Trimming took off 2 bases at V and 7 bases at J, with 10 bases between the two ends. Germline V lookup: CDR1 SGHRS, CDR2 YFSETQ. The CDR3 length is 13 residues. CDR3 amino acids: CASSLQGTQPQHF. The CDR3, as DNA: TGCGCCAGCAGCTTACAGGGAACCCAGCCCCAGCATTTT.

The gene calls are TRBV11-2 and TRBJ2-7; 8 bases match TRBD1. With 6 bases clipped from V and 1 base from J, the junction kept 11 bases outside the gene matches. CDR1 is SGHAT and CDR2 is FQNNGV in the germline V gene. The CDR3 is made up of 16 amino acids. CDR3 protein: CASRPIRDRLSYEQYF. The DNA of the CDR3 is TGTGCCAGCAGGCCTATCCGGGACAGGTTATCCTACGAGCAGTACTTC.

The chain recombines TRBV27 with TRBJ1-1, with D maybe TRBD1 (5 bases). The CDR3 is 16 amino acids. V was trimmed by 6 bases and J by 3 bases, leaving 20 bases between them. CDR1 and CDR2 (germline): MNHEY, SMNVEV (reference sequence). CDR3 DNA: TGTGCCAGCAGACGAAGCTCAGGCTTAGGGGACACTGAAGCTTTCTTT. This translates into CASRRSSGLGDTEAFF.

The J gene is TRBJ2-2, the V gene TRBV21-1; the table's TRBD1 call for D was not verified on the DNA. TRBV21-1 is annotated as a pseudogene. CDR3 size: 14 residues. In nucleotides, the CDR3 is TGTGCCAGGAGGGGACAGAAGAACACCGGGGAGCTGTTTTTT. Amino acids: CARRGQKNTGELFF.